Listed below are T cell receptor beta chains from one sample, sequenced in a study of T cell clonotyping in hematopoietic cell transplantation. Generated by immunoSEQ multiplex PCR, the TCRdb table keeps only in-frame clones and is missing some. The sample consists of nearly 70,000 clones, 90% to 95% of them appearing once. The sample comprised peripheral blood mononuclear cells. The receptor source for this set is a man aged 45-60 years in good health. Some clones in this sample may be carry-over from other donors' samples. CDR3s include the opening cysteine and the closing phenylalanine or tryptophan. The D gene is left open where the match is weak. Size tells how often a clone was seen (once, few, many) or the class of an expanded clone, and some rows leave it out.

CASTRQGSYEQYF	TGTGCCAGCACCAGACAGGGGTCCTACGAGCAGTACTTC	TRBV28	TRBJ2-7	NA	TRBD1
CASSILGLGKSEAFF	TGTGCCAGTAGTATCCTCGGTTTGGGAAAAAGTGAAGCTTTCTTT	TRBV19	TRBJ1-1	NA	NA
CASSLSKLAGGPRRDNEQFF	TGTGCCAGCAGTTTATCGAAACTAGCGGGGGGCCCCCGTAGGGACAATGAGCAGTTCTTC	TRBV27	TRBJ2-1	NA	TRBD2
CASSQAGALLNTEAFF	TGTGCCAGCAGCCAAGCCGGTGCGTTGTTGAACACTGAAGCTTTCTTT	TRBV4-2	TRBJ1-1	NA	NA
CASSEGGYEQYF	TGTGCCAGCAGTGAAGGAGGTTACGAGCAGTACTTC	TRBV6-1	TRBJ2-7	NA	NA
CASTRIEQYF	TGTGCCAGTACCAGAATAGAGCAGTACTTC	TRBV2	TRBJ2-7	NA	NA
CASSLFGTHYEQYF	TGTGCCAGCAGCTTATTTGGGACCCACTACGAGCAGTACTTC	TRBV7-9	TRBJ2-7	NA	NA
CSVEVQRPAGGPTYEQYF	TGCAGCGTTGAGGTCCAGCGTCCGGCGGGAGGACCTACCTACGAGCAGTACTTC	TRBV29-1	TRBJ2-7	NA	TRBD2
CASSVLSPTSGTDTQYF	TGTGCCAGCAGCGTACTTTCCCCGACTAGCGGGACAGATACGCAGTATTTT	TRBV11-2	TRBJ2-3	NA	TRBD2
CASSGDGRLGQFF	TGTGCCAGCAGCGGGGACGGGAGGTTGGGGCAGTTCTTC	TRBV9	TRBJ2-1	few	TRBD2
CSAGQGETEAFF	TGCAGCGCGGGACAGGGCGAGACTGAAGCTTTCTTT	TRBV29-1	TRBJ1-1	NA	TRBD1
CARQWGQEQYF	TGTGCCCGGCAGTGGGGACAGGAGCAGTACTTC	TRBV30	TRBJ2-7	NA	TRBD1
CASSQAISGSSYEQYF	TGCGCCAGCAGCCAAGCTATTAGCGGGAGCTCCTACGAGCAGTACTTC	TRBV4-3	TRBJ2-7	NA	TRBD2
CAITGDSGNTIYF	TGTGCCATCACAGGAGACTCTGGAAACACCATATATTTT	TRBV10-3	TRBJ1-3	NA	NA
CASSLPGNTIYF	TGTGCCAGCAGCCTACCTGGAAACACCATATATTTT	TRBV7-2	TRBJ1-3	NA	NA
CASSLNRGNGYTF	TGTGCCAGCAGCCTCAACAGGGGAAATGGCTACACCTTC	TRBV13	TRBJ1-2	NA	TRBD1
CASSAEGVEQYF	TGCGCCAGCAGCGCGGAGGGGGTCGAGCAGTACTTC	TRBV5-1	TRBJ2-7	NA	NA
CASYGEPGANVLTF	TGTGCCAGCTATGGGGAACCTGGGGCCAACGTCCTGACTTTC	TRBV28	TRBJ2-6	NA	NA
CASRMTGEGSPLHF	TGTGCCAGCAGAATGACAGGGGAGGGTTCACCCCTCCACTTT	TRBV28	TRBJ1-6	once	TRBD1
CAWSVQAQAYGYTF	TGTGCCTGGAGTGTACAGGCTCAGGCCTATGGCTACACCTTC	TRBV30	TRBJ1-2	once	NA
CASSPRLFGEQYF	TGTGCCAGCAGCCCCCGCCTTTTTGGCGAGCAGTACTTC	TRBV7-3	TRBJ2-7	NA	NA
CASSQGQLLSGSTIYF	TGTGCCAGCAGCCAAGGACAGCTACTCTCTGGGAGCACCATATATTTT	TRBV14	TRBJ1-3	NA	NA
CASSYSRGDGGNTIYF	TGTGCCAGCAGTTACTCCAGGGGAGATGGTGGAAACACCATATATTTT	TRBV6-5	TRBJ1-3	NA	NA
CASSYGTGTEQYF	TGTGCCAGCAGTTACGGGACAGGCACCGAGCAGTACTTC	TRBV6-5	TRBJ2-7	NA	TRBD1
CASSRDATDTQYF	TGTGCCAGCAGCAGGGACGCCACAGATACGCAGTATTTT	TRBV7-9	TRBJ2-3	once	NA
CSVVTGAGANVLTF	TGCAGCGTCGTTACAGGGGCTGGGGCCAACGTCCTGACTTTC	TRBV29-1	TRBJ2-6	NA	TRBD1
CASSARGTAELRDEQYF	TGTGCCAGCAGCGCCCGCGGGACAGCAGAACTTCGGGACGAGCAGTACTTC	TRBV9	TRBJ2-7	NA	NA
CASSNSGLAVQETQYF	TGTGCCAGCAGTAACTCGGGACTAGCGGTCCAAGAGACCCAGTACTTC	TRBV2	TRBJ2-5	NA	TRBD2
CASRSSYEQYF	TGTGCCAGCAGATCCAGTTACGAGCAGTACTTC	TRBV2	TRBJ2-7	NA	NA
CASSGRHNEQFF	TGTGCCAGCAGTGGACGGCACAATGAGCAGTTCTTC	TRBV6-1	TRBJ2-1	NA	NA
CASRSSGNEQFF	TGTGCCAGCAGATCCAGCGGCAATGAGCAGTTCTTC	TRBV27	TRBJ2-1	NA	NA
CASSLGQGYQPQHF	TGTGCCAGCAGTTTAGGGCAGGGATACCAGCCCCAGCATTTT	TRBV28	TRBJ1-5	NA	NA
CATSRSNSESEKLFF	TGTGCCACCAGCCGGAGCAACAGTGAATCTGAAAAACTGTTTTTT	TRBV15	TRBJ1-4	once	NA
CASRLFARSSYNSPLHF	TGTGCAAGTCGCTTATTTGCGAGGTCCTCCTATAATTCACCCCTCCACTTT	TRBV12-2	TRBJ1-6	NA	NA
CASSARENTEAFF	TGTGCCAGTAGTGCCAGGGAGAATACTGAAGCTTTCTTT	TRBV19	TRBJ1-1	NA	NA
CASRDPRGTQYF	TGTGCCAGCAGAGACCCCCGAGGTACGCAGTATTTT	TRBV2	TRBJ2-3	NA	NA
CASSPTGNEQFF	TGTGCCAGCAGTCCCACGGGTAATGAGCAGTTCTTC	TRBV6-4	TRBJ2-1	NA	NA
CASSGGTGRSMGYTF	TGTGCCAGCAGTGGGGGGACGGGGAGGTCTATGGGCTACACCTTC	TRBV2	TRBJ1-2	NA	NA
CASHQTGGFAVGRTDTQYF	TGCGCCAGCCATCAGACAGGGGGCTTCGCTGTGGGACGGACAGATACGCAGTATTTT	TRBV5-1	TRBJ2-3	NA	TRBD1
CASRPVQDSGANVLTF	TGTGCCAGTAGACCCGTACAGGATTCTGGGGCCAACGTCCTGACTTTC	TRBV19	TRBJ2-6	NA	NA
CASSARDSPNTEAFF	TGTGCCAGCAGTGCCCGGGACAGCCCGAACACTGAAGCTTTCTTT	TRBV6-5	TRBJ1-1	NA	TRBD1
CASIWGPEAFF	TGTGCCAGCATTTGGGGGCCTGAAGCTTTCTTT	TRBV6-5	TRBJ1-1	NA	NA